The 20 T cell receptor beta chains below were found in one sample sequenced in a study of blood T cell repertoires in COVID-19. Method: immunoSEQ multiplex PCR; TCRdb's copy keeps in-frame clones and lacks some. The table includes about 220,000 clones, roughly 87% detected once. Sequencing input: PBMCs or T cells enriched from blood (not recorded which). The receptors were gathered from a woman aged 25 to 39 with acute COVID-19.

The chain has TRBV10-3 and TRBJ1-1; 7 bases agree with TRBD1. After removal of 6 bases from V and 1 base from J, the junction contained 8 bases not matched to a gene. The CDR3 has 15 residues. Per the germline V gene, CDR1 is ENHRY and CDR2 is SYGVKD. The CDR3 DNA follows: TGTGCCATCAGCATAACCGGGACAGAGAACACTGAAGCTTTCTTT. Protein sequence: CAISITGTENTEAFF.

This chain joins TRBV7-8 and TRBJ1-5; no firm D call. This CDR3 has 16 amino acids. From germline, CDR1 is SGHVS and CDR2 FQNEAQ. V lost 1 base, J lost 2 bases, and 12 bases lay in between. In nucleotides, the CDR3 is TGTGCCAGCAGCTTAGTAGGAGGGATGGGCAATCAGCCCCAGCATTTT. It translates to CASSLVGGMGNQPQHF. The full variable domain, its missing parts supplied by reference TRBV7-8 and TRBJ1-5, is GAGVSQSPRYKVAKRGQDVALRCDPISGHVSLFWYQQALGQGPEFLTYFQNEAQLDKSGLPSDRFFAERPEGSVSTLKIQRTQQEDSAVYLCASSLVGGMGNQPQHFGDGTRLSIL.

This clone was counted once. J is TRBJ1-2 and V is TRBV4-3; D is ambiguous. The V gene lost 1 base and the J gene lost 5 bases, with 11 bases spanning the gap. The CDR3 totals 14 residues. Looked up from germline, CDR1 is LGHNA and CDR2 is YSLEER. This chain's CDR3 is CASSQAGRTYGYTF. Written as DNA, the CDR3 is TGCGCCAGCAGCCAAGCTGGCAGGACTTATGGCTACACCTTC.

V is TRBV13 and J is TRBJ1-5; 11 nucleotides match TRBD1. The V gene's germline CDR1 is PRHDT and CDR2 FYEKMQ (reference sequence). The CDR3 loop spans 15 amino acids. V was pared by 5 bases and J by 7 bases, with 7 bases of the junction left unmatched. The CDR3: CASSQGQGVRQPQHF. The CDR3 coding sequence is TGTGCCAGCAGCCAGGGACAGGGGGTTAGGCAGCCCCAGCATTTT. The complete variable domain, with remaining parts taken from reference TRBV13 and TRBJ1-5, reads AAGVIQSPRHLIKEKRETATLKCYPIPRHDTVYWYQQGPGQDPQFLISFYEKMQSDKGSIPDRFSAQQFSDYHSELNMSSLELGDSALYFCASSQGQGVRQPQHFGDGTRLSIL.

The chain combines TRBV2 with TRBJ2-5; 9 bases agree with TRBD2. The ends lost 2 bases at V and 5 bases at J; junction bases unmatched: 9. Germline lookup yields CDR1 SNHLY and CDR2 FYNNEI. The length of the CDR3 is 16 residues. CDR3 DNA sequence: TGTGCCAGCAGTGAATGGGTAGCGGGGGTAGGGGAGACCCAGTACTTC. Protein sequence: CASSEWVAGVGETQYF.

The chain employs TRBV4-1 and TRBJ2-7, with 8 bases that match TRBD2. The CDR3 covers 15 residues. Losses at the gene ends were 2 bases for V and 1 base for J; bases not matched to a gene: 4. CDR1 and CDR2 (germline): MGHRA, YSYEKL. CDR3 in amino acids: CASSQRSGGSYEQYF. In DNA form, the CDR3 reads TGCGCCAGCAGCCAACGAAGCGGGGGATCCTACGAGCAGTACTTC.

This chain connects TRBV11-3 to TRBJ2-3; perhaps TRBD1 as D (6 bases). Trimming took off 5 bases at V and 4 bases at J, with 19 bases between the two ends. In germline, CDR1 is SGHNT, CDR2 YENEEA. This CDR3 is built from 16 residues. The CDR3 DNA follows: TGTGCCAGCAGCGACTACACAGGGTATGGCTCAGATACGCAGTATTTT. Translating it yields CASSDYTGYGSDTQYF.

This clone was observed a single time. The chain has TRBV9 and TRBJ2-7; D may be TRBD2 (6 bases). Germline CDR1 and CDR2: SGDLS and YYNGEE. The CDR3 length is 15 residues. The V gene lost 4 bases and the J gene lost 1 base, with 15 bases spanning the gap. Here the CDR3 DNA reads TGTGCCAGCAGCCCCCTGGGGGGAAGTTCCTACGAGCAGTACTTC. It encodes CASSPLGGSSYEQYF.

The chain recombines TRBV3-1 (or the pseudogene TRBV3-2) with TRBJ2-1, with 13 nucleotides matching TRBD2. V dropped 4 bases and J dropped 2; count of bases not matched to a gene: 5. CDR1 and CDR2 from the germline V gene are LGHDT and YNNKEL (reference sequence). The CDR3 is 17 residues long. DNA of the CDR3: TGTGCCAGCAGCCCGAAACTAGCGGGGGGGCCCTACAATGAGCAGTTCTTC. It encodes CASSPKLAGGPYNEQFF.

The chain links TRBV3-1 (or the pseudogene TRBV3-2) to TRBJ2-7, with 9 bases lining up with TRBD1. Germline V gives CDR1 LGHDT, CDR2 YNNKEL (reference sequence). The CDR3 loop spans 14 amino acids. V lost 4 bases, J lost 2 bases, and 3 bases stayed unmatched. The CDR3 region has the DNA TGTGCCAGCAGCCCCGGGACAGGGACCTACGAGCAGTACTTC. It codes for CASSPGTGTYEQYF.

This clone was observed a handful of times. The chain is built from TRBV4-2 and TRBJ1-6; tentatively, D is TRBD1 (5 bases). The CDR3 has 15 amino acids. The ends were cut back, 8 bases at V and 6 bases at J, with 17 bases in the middle. Germline V gene sequence: CDR1 LGHNA, CDR2 YNFKEQ. CDR3 protein: CASAEPQGSNSPLHF. CDR3 DNA: TGTGCCAGCGCCGAACCTCAGGGTTCTAATTCACCCCTCCACTTT.

The CDR3 DNA follows: TGCGCCAGCAGAACAGGGGGCGCAAATATCTACGAGCAGTACTTC. Translated, it gives CASRTGGANIYEQYF. The chain combines TRBV5-1 with TRBJ2-7; 9 nucleotides line up with TRBD1. This CDR3 comprises 15 residues. The V and J ends lost 5 bases and 3 bases, in that order; junction bases with no gene match: 9. Germline V gives CDR1 SGHRS, CDR2 YFSETQ.

The J gene is TRBJ1-2, the V gene TRBV9; the match to TRBD1 covers 9 bases. The CDR3 is 18 residues long. Germline assignment: CDR1 SGDLS and CDR2 YYNGEE. With 1 base clipped from V and 5 bases from J, the junction kept 15 bases outside the gene matches. The CDR3 is CASSVSFSRDRDLYGYTF. DNA for the CDR3: TGTGCCAGCAGCGTATCTTTCTCCCGGGACAGGGATCTATATGGCTACACCTTC.

This clone is a singleton in its sample. CDR3 loop: CASRERGHRTLNTEAFF. The CDR3 nucleotides are TGTGCCAGCAGAGAGAGGGGACACCGGACTTTGAACACTGAAGCTTTCTTT. The rearrangement links TRBV28 to TRBJ1-1; weak D call: TRBD1 (6 bases). The V end was cut by 6 bases, the J end by 0 bases, with 20 bases between. This CDR3 is 17 amino acids long. Germline assignment: CDR1 MDHEN and CDR2 SYDVKM.

Remarks on this clone: Other DNA sequences in this sample translate to the same CDR3. The genes are TRBV9 and TRBJ2-5; 11 bases align to TRBD2. Unmatched junction bases numbered 2, after V lost 0 bases and J lost 1 base. The CDR3 is 16 amino acids. The germline V gene has CDR1 SGDLS and CDR2 YYNGEE. CDR3 residues: CASSVGLAGGQETQYF. CDR3 nucleotides: TGTGCCAGCAGCGTAGGCCTAGCGGGGGGCCAAGAGACCCAGTACTTC.

The genes are TRBV7-8 and TRBJ2-2; TRBD1 agrees at 7 bases. V trimming: 0 bases; J trimming: 1 base; junction bases outside the gene matches: 2. The CDR3 contains 16 residues. Looked up from germline, CDR1 is SGHVS and CDR2 is FQNEAQ. In nucleotides, the CDR3 is TGTGCCAGCAGCTTAGCCCGGACAGGGAACACCGGGGAGCTGTTTTTT. It is translated as CASSLARTGNTGELFF.

This chain uses TRBV7-2 with TRBJ1-2; D remains unclear. Trimming cost V 4 bases and J 5 bases, with 11 bases left between them. From germline, CDR1 is SGHTA and CDR2 FQGNSA. The CDR3 totals 13 residues. The CDR3 region has the DNA TGTGCCAGCAGCTCCCAAACTTTATATGGCTACACCTTC. It translates to CASSSQTLYGYTF.

V and J are TRBV7-9 and TRBJ1-5, with 7 bases fitting TRBD1. Germline V lookup: CDR1 SEHNR, CDR2 FQNEAQ (reference sequence). The CDR3 extends over 16 amino acids. J gave up 6 bases and V 6 bases, and 14 bases lay outside the gene matches. This chain's CDR3 is CASSNRERGPGQPQHF. For the CDR3, the DNA is TGTGCCAGCAGTAATAGAGAGAGGGGGCCGGGTCAGCCCCAGCATTTT. Full variable domain (remainder filled in from reference TRBV7-9 and TRBJ1-5): DTGVSQNPRHKITKRGQNVTFRCDPISEHNRLYWYRQTLGQGPEFLTYFQNEAQLEKSRLLSDRFSAERPKGSFSTLEIQRTEQGDSAMYLCASSNRERGPGQPQHFGDGTRLSIL.

For this clone: At one of its ends the junction is not consistent with the germline gene, which may arise from a read error. Other DNA variants within this sample encode the same CDR3. This chain links TRBV7-7 with TRBJ2-1; tentatively, D is TRBD1 (5 bases). CDR1 SSHAT and CDR2 FNYEAQ come from the germline V gene (reference sequence). The length of the CDR3 is 15 residues. The CDR3 region has the DNA TGTGCTAGCAGCCTCACAGGAAGCTCCTACAATGAGCAGTTCTTC. This sequence encodes CASSLTGSSYNEQFF.

The chain combines TRBV7-9 with TRBJ1-5, with 7 bases aligning to TRBD1. The CDR3 is 16 residues long. The trim removed 4 bases at V and 12 bases at J, leaving 18 bases unmatched. CDR1 and CDR2 (germline): SEHNR, FQNEAQ (reference sequence). CDR3 bases: TGTGCCAGCAGCTCTAGTCGGACAGGCCCCAGGTTGGACCAGCATTTT. It encodes CASSSSRTGPRLDQHF.